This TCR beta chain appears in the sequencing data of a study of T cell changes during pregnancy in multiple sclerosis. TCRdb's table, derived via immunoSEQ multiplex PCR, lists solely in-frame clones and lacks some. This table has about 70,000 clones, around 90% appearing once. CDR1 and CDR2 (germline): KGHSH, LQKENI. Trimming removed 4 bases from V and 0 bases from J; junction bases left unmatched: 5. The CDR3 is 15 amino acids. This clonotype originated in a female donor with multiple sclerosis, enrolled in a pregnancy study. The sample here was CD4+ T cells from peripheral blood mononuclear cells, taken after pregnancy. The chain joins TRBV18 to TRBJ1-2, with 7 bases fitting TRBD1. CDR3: CASSRDSSSNYGYTF. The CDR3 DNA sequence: TGTGCCAGCTCACGGGACAGTTCGTCTAACTATGGCTACACCTTC.